These T cell receptor beta chains were read from a single sample in a study of blood T cell repertoires in COVID-19. Repertoires were generated with immunoSEQ multiplex PCR, while TCRdb's copy carries only in-frame clones and drops some. In the table there are about 250,000 clones, about 86% of which are singletons. Sequencing was carried out using peripheral blood. These receptors were taken from a man aged 50-60 years with active or convalescent COVID-19. Both conserved end residues are part of each CDR3. D genes are given only for firm matches. For some rows the clone size is stated as once, few or many, or as a class when expanded; others skip it.

J: TRBJ2-3
size: once
V: TRBV10-3
D: -
CDR3: CAISDRGTDTQYF
DNA: TGTGCCATCAGTGACCGAGGAACAGATACGCAGTATTTT

J: TRBJ2-2
size: -
V: TRBV28
D: TRBD2
CDR3: CASSTLAGGNTGELFF
DNA: TGTGCCAGCAGTACCCTAGCGGGGGGCAACACCGGGGAGCTGTTTTTT

J: TRBJ1-5
size: -
V: TRBV19
D: -
CDR3: CASSIMGRSNQPQHF
DNA: TGTGCCAGTAGTATCATGGGGAGAAGCAATCAGCCCCAGCATTTT

J: TRBJ2-7
size: -
V: TRBV7-6
D: -
CDR3: CASSPNQGYEQYF
DNA: TGTGCCAGCAGCCCTAATCAGGGCTACGAGCAGTACTTC

J: TRBJ1-2
size: once
V: TRBV5-1
D: TRBD1
CDR3: CASSLGGQGYGYTF
DNA: TGCGCCAGCAGCTTGGGAGGACAGGGTTATGGCTACACCTTC

J: TRBJ1-2
size: -
V: TRBV6-1
D: -
CDR3: CASSEIGGPYGYTF
DNA: TGTGCCAGCAGTGAAATTGGAGGTCCATATGGCTACACCTTC

J: TRBJ1-1
size: -
V: TRBV5-6
D: -
CDR3: CASSFRGGTEAFF
DNA: TGTGCCAGCAGCTTCCGGGGAGGCACTGAAGCTTTCTTT

J: TRBJ1-4
size: -
V: TRBV30
D: -
CDR3: CAWRSTGQLFF
DNA: TGTGCCTGGAGATCGACAGGACAACTGTTTTTT

J: TRBJ1-1
size: -
V: TRBV5-6
D: -
CDR3: CASSLAWGRANTEAFF
DNA: TGTGCCAGCAGCTTGGCGTGGGGCAGGGCGAACACTGAAGCTTTCTTT

J: TRBJ1-2
size: -
V: TRBV30
D: -
CDR3: CAWSEGRGGGYTF
DNA: TGTGCCTGGAGTGAGGGGAGGGGCGGTGGCTACACCTTC

J: TRBJ1-2
size: -
V: TRBV7-8
D: -
CDR3: CASSTGITRGGYTF
DNA: TGTGCCAGCAGCACCGGGATTACCCGGGGGGGCTACACCTTC

J: TRBJ2-7
size: few
V: TRBV18
D: TRBD1
CDR3: CASSPGTGKREQYF
DNA: TGTGCCAGCTCCCCCGGGACAGGGAAACGCGAGCAGTACTTC

J: TRBJ2-2
size: -
V: TRBV6-2/TRBV6-3
D: TRBD2
CDR3: CASSYQGTSTGELFF
DNA: TGTGCCAGCAGTTATCAGGGGACTAGCACCGGGGAGCTGTTTTTT

J: TRBJ1-2
size: -
V: TRBV28
D: -
CDR3: CASKGTGAFYGYTF
DNA: TGTGCCAGCAAAGGGACTGGGGCTTTTTATGGCTACACCTTC

J: TRBJ2-5
size: few
V: TRBV28
D: -
CDR3: CASSILQETQYF
DNA: TGTGCCAGCAGTATTCTCCAAGAGACCCAGTACTTC

J: TRBJ2-2
size: few
V: TRBV7-2
D: -
CDR3: CASSLRDTGELFF
DNA: TGTGCCAGCAGCCTACGGGACACCGGGGAGCTGTTTTTT

J: TRBJ1-1
size: -
V: TRBV19
D: -
CDR3: CASTPGASATEAFF
DNA: TGTGCCAGTACCCCTGGGGCCTCGGCCACTGAAGCTTTCTTT

J: TRBJ1-4
size: once
V: TRBV30
D: -
CDR3: CAWSNRGGREKLFF
DNA: TGTGCCTGGAGTAACCGGGGGGGTAGGGAAAAACTGTTTTTT

J: TRBJ2-2
size: -
V: TRBV5-1
D: TRBD1
CDR3: CASSLPGQRTGELFF
DNA: TGCGCCAGCAGCTTACCGGGACAGAGAACCGGGGAGCTGTTTTTT

J: TRBJ1-2
size: -
V: TRBV5-1
D: TRBD1
CDR3: CASSSGTAGSYGYTF
DNA: TGCGCCAGCAGCTCCGGGACAGCTGGGAGTTATGGCTACACCTTC

J: TRBJ1-2
size: -
V: TRBV5-5
D: -
CDR3: CASSLRTDPFGYTF
DNA: TGTGCCAGCAGCTTGAGAACAGACCCTTTTGGCTACACCTTC

J: TRBJ2-5
size: -
V: TRBV30
D: -
CDR3: CAWSVSSETQYF
DNA: TGTGCCTGGAGTGTTTCTTCTGAGACCCAGTACTTC

J: TRBJ1-2
size: once
V: TRBV28
D: TRBD1
CDR3: CASRTGGTYGYTF
DNA: TGTGCCAGCAGGACAGGGGGCACGTACGGCTACACCTTC

J: TRBJ2-1
size: -
V: TRBV19
D: TRBD2
CDR3: CASSLGLAGGKIDNEQFF
DNA: TGTGCCAGTAGCCTGGGACTAGCGGGGGGGAAGATCGACAATGAGCAGTTCTTC

J: TRBJ1-1
size: -
V: TRBV5-1
D: -
CDR3: CASSLSSSAGGEAFF
DNA: TGCGCCAGCAGCTTGTCTAGCTCAGCGGGGGGTGAAGCTTTCTTT

J: TRBJ1-2
size: -
V: TRBV4-2
D: TRBD1
CDR3: CASSQDLGGGNYGYTF
DNA: TGTGCCAGCAGCCAAGACCTTGGAGGGGGCAACTATGGCTACACCTTC

J: TRBJ2-7
size: -
V: TRBV6-1
D: TRBD2
CDR3: CASSGLSGGWSSYEQYF
DNA: TGTGCCAGCAGTGGACTTAGCGGGGGCTGGAGCTCCTACGAGCAGTACTTC

J: TRBJ2-3
size: -
V: TRBV4-3
D: -
CDR3: CASSQEFGPDTQYF
DNA: TGCGCCAGCAGCCAAGAATTCGGTCCGGATACGCAGTATTTT

J: TRBJ1-2
size: -
V: TRBV6-5
D: -
CDR3: CASSSSNREGGYTF
DNA: TGTGCCAGCAGTTCTTCTAACAGGGAGGGTGGCTACACCTTC

J: TRBJ1-2
size: -
V: TRBV4-1
D: -
CDR3: CASSSIGGRKVTNYGYTF
DNA: TGCGCCAGCTCCTCTATCGGGGGAAGGAAGGTTACTAACTATGGCTACACCTTC

J: TRBJ2-1
size: -
V: TRBV7-2
D: TRBD2
CDR3: CASSSQLAGGDNEQFF
DNA: TGTGCCAGCAGCTCCCAACTAGCGGGGGGGGACAATGAGCAGTTCTTC

J: TRBJ2-1
size: -
V: TRBV12-3/TRBV12-4
D: -
CDR3: CASSLSGGEQFF
DNA: TGTGCCAGCAGTCTTAGCGGAGGTGAGCAGTTCTTC

J: TRBJ2-3
size: -
V: TRBV10-3
D: -
CDR3: CAISEAGGEATDTQYF
DNA: TGTGCCATCAGTGAGGCCGGGGGAGAGGCCACAGATACGCAGTATTTT

J: TRBJ1-4
size: few
V: TRBV19
D: -
CDR3: CASSKTRGEKLFF
DNA: TGTGCCAGTAGTAAAACCCGAGGAGAAAAACTGTTTTTT

J: TRBJ1-1
size: few
V: TRBV19
D: -
CDR3: CASSILGPLNTEAFF
DNA: TGTGCCAGTAGCATTCTAGGCCCGTTGAACACTGAAGCTTTCTTT

J: TRBJ1-3
size: -
V: TRBV4-1
D: TRBD1
CDR3: CASSQARGPGNTIYF
DNA: TGCGCCAGCAGCCAAGCCAGGGGGCCTGGAAACACCATATATTTT

J: TRBJ2-2
size: -
V: TRBV5-8
D: -
CDR3: CASSLGTDTGELFF
DNA: TGTGCCAGCAGCTTGGGGACTGACACCGGGGAGCTGTTTTTT

J: TRBJ1-2
size: -
V: TRBV6-5
D: TRBD1
CDR3: CAAQGEGGYTF
DNA: TGTGCCGCACAGGGGGAGGGTGGCTACACCTTC

J: TRBJ1-2
size: -
V: TRBV30
D: -
CDR3: CAWLSIVGYTF
DNA: TGTGCCTGGCTATCAATTGTAGGCTACACCTTC

J: TRBJ2-7
size: -
V: TRBV19
D: TRBD1
CDR3: CASSTYRDRGFHEQYF
DNA: TGTGCCAGTAGTACCTACCGGGACAGGGGGTTCCACGAGCAGTACTTC

J: TRBJ1-1
size: -
V: TRBV19
D: -
CDR3: CASRLAGAEAFF
DNA: TGTGCCAGTAGGCTCGCCGGGGCTGAAGCTTTCTTT

J: TRBJ1-3
size: few
V: TRBV27
D: TRBD1
CDR3: CASRGDRSSGGNTIYF
DNA: TGTGCCAGCCGAGGGGACAGATCCTCTGGTGGAAACACCATATATTTT

J: TRBJ2-3
size: -
V: TRBV7-2
D: TRBD2
CDR3: CASSSRPGTSGGWIDTQYF
DNA: TGTGCCAGCAGCTCCCGGCCCGGGACTAGCGGGGGTTGGATAGATACGCAGTATTTT